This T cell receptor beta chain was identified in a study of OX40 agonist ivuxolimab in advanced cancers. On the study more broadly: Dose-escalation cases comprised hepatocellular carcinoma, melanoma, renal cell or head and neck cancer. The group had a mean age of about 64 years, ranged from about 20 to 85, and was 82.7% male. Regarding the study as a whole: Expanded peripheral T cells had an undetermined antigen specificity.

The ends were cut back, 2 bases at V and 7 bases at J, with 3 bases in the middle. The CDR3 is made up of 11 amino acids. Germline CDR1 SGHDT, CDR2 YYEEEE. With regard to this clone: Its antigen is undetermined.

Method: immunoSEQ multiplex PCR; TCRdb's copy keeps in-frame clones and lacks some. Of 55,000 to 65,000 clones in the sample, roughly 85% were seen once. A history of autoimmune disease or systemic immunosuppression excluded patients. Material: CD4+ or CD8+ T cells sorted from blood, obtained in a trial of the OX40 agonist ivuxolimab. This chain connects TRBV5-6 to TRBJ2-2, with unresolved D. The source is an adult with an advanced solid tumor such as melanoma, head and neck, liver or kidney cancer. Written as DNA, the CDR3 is TGTGCCAGCAGCTTTAGCGGGGAGCTGTTTTTT. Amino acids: CASSFSGELFF. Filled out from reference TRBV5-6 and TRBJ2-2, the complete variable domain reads DAGVTQSPTHLIKTRGQQVTLRCSPKSGHDTVSWYQQALGQGPQFIFQYYEEEERQRGNFPDRFSGHQFPNYSSELNVNALLLGDSALYLCASSFSGELFFGEGSRLTVL.